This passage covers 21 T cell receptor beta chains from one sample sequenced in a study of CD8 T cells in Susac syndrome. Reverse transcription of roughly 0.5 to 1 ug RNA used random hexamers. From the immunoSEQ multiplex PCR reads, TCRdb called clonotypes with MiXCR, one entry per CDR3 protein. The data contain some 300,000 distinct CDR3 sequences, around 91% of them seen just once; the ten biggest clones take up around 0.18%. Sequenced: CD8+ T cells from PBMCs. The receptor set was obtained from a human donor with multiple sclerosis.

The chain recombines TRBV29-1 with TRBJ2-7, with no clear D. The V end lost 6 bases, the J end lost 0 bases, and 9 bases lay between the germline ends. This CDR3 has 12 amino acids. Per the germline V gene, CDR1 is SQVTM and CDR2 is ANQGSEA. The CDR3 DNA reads TGCAGCGTGCGCATAAGCTCCTACGAGCAGTACTTC. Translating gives CSVRISSYEQYF.

Here the CDR3 reads CASSPGQRDEQYF. In nucleotides, the CDR3 is TGTGCCAGCAGCCCCGGACAGAGAGACGAGCAGTACTTC. The chain recombines TRBV7-3 with TRBJ2-7; a weak D match, TRBD1 (6 bases). The CDR3 loop spans 13 amino acids. The germline gives CDR1 SGHTA, CDR2 FQGTGA. V shed 5 bases and J shed 5 bases, with 13 bases lying between them.

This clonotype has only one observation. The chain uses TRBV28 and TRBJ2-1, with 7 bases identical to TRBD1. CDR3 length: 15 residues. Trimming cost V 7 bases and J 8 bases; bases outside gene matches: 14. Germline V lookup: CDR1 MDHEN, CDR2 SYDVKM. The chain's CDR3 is CASINTGAMGDEQFF. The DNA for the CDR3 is TGTGCCAGCATTAATACAGGGGCAATGGGGGATGAGCAGTTCTTC.

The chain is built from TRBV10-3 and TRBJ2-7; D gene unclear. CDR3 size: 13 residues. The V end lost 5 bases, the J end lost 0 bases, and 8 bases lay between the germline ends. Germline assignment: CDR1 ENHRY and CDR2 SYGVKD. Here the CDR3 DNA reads TGTGCCATCAGTCACCGAAGCTCCTACGAGCAGTACTTC. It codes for CAISHRSSYEQYF.

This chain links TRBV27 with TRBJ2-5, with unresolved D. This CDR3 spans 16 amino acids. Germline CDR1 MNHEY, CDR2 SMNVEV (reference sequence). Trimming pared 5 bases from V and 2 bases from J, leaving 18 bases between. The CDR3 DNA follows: TGTGCCAGCAGTCTACTCGGGTTGGGCAGGCAAGAGACCCAGTACTTC. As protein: CASSLLGLGRQETQYF.

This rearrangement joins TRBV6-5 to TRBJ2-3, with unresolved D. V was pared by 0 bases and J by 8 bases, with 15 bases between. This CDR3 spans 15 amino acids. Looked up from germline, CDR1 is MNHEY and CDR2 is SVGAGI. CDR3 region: CASSYSSVPPGTQYF. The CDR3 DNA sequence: TGTGCCAGCAGTTACTCGAGCGTACCCCCAGGTACGCAGTATTTT.

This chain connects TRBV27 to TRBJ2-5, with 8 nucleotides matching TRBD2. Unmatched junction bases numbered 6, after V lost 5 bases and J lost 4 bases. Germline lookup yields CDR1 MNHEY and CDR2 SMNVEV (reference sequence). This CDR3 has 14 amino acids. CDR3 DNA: TGTGCCAGCAGTCCCGGGACTAGGGGAGAGACCCAGTACTTC. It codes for CASSPGTRGETQYF.

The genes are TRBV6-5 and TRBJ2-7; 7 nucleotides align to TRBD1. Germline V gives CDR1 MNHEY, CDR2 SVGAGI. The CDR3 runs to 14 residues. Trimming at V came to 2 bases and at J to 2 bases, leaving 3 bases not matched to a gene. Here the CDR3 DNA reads TGTGCCAGCAGTTACGCCACAGGGGCCTACGAGCAGTACTTC. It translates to CASSYATGAYEQYF.

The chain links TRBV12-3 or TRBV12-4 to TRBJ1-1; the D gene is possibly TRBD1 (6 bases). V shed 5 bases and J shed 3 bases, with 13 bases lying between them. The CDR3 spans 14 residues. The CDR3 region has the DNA TGTGCCAGCAGTCGGACAGCCGGGGACACTGAAGCTTTCTTT. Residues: CASSRTAGDTEAFF.

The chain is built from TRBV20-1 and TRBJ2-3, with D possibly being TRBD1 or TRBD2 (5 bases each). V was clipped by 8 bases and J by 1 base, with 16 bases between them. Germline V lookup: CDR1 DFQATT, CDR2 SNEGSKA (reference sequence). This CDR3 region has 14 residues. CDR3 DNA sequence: TGCAGTCACTCCGGGACGGCCGGCACAGATACGCAGTATTTT. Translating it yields CSHSGTAGTDTQYF.

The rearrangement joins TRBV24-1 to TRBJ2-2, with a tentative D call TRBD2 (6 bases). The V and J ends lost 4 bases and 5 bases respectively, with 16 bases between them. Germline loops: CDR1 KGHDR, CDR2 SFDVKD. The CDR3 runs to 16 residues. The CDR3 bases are TGTGCCACCAGTGACCCGGAGGGACGGCGAACCGGGGAGCTGTTTTTT. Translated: CATSDPEGRRTGELFF.

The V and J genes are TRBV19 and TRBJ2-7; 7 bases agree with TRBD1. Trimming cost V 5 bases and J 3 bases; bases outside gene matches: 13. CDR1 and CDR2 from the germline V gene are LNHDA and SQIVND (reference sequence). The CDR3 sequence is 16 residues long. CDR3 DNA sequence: TGTGCCAGTAGTCCCAGCGTCGACACAGGGGACTACGAGCAGTACTTC. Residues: CASSPSVDTGDYEQYF.

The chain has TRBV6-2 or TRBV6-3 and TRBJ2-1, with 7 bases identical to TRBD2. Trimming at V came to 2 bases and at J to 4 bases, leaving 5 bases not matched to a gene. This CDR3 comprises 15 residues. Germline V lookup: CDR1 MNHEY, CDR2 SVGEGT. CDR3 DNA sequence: TGTGCCAGCAGTTACCCAGCGGGGTTATACAATGAGCAGTTCTTC. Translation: CASSYPAGLYNEQFF.

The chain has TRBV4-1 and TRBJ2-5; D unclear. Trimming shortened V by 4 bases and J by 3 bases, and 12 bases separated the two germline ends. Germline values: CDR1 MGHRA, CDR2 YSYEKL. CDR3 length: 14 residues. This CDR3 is CASSRLPPEETQYF. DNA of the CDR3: TGCGCCAGCAGCCGCCTCCCCCCTGAAGAGACCCAGTACTTC.

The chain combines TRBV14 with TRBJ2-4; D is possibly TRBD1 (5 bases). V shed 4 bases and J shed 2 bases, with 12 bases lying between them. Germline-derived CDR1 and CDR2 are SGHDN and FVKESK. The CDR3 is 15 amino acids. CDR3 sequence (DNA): TGTGCCAGCAGCCCCTATCAGGGCCCCAAAAACATTCAGTACTTC. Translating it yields CASSPYQGPKNIQYF.

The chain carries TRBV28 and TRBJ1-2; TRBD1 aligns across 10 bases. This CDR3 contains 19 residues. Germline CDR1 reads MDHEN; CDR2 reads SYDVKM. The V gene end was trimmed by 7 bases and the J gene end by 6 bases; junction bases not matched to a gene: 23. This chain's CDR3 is CASTVIGTGALNFGDGYTF. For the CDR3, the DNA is TGTGCCAGCACCGTTATAGGGACAGGGGCCCTAAACTTTGGGGATGGCTACACCTTC.

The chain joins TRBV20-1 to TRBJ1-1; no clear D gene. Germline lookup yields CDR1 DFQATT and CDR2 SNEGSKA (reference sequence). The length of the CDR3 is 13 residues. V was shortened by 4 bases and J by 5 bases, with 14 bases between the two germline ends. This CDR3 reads CSAIPFGRTEAFF. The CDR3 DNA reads TGCAGTGCTATACCCTTCGGGCGGACTGAAGCTTTCTTT.

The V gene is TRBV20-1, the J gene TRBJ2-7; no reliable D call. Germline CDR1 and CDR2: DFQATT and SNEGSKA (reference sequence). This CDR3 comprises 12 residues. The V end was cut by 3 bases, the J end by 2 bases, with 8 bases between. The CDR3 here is CSASIGPYEQYF. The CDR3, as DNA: TGCAGTGCTAGTATAGGTCCCTACGAGCAGTACTTC.

The CDR3 sequence is CASQSGGEAPLHF. The DNA for the CDR3 is TGTGCCTCCCAATCCGGAGGGGAGGCACCCCTCCACTTT. V usage is TRBV7-9 and J usage is TRBJ1-6, with D tentatively TRBD1 (5 bases). The V end was cut by 11 bases, the J end by 11 bases, with 19 bases between. This CDR3 comprises 13 residues. Germline assignment: CDR1 SEHNR and CDR2 FQNEAQ (reference sequence).

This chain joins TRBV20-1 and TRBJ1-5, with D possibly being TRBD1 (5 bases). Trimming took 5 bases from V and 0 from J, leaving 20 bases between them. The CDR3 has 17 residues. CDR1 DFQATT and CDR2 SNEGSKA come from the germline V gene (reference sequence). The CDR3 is CSAPTSGRRYSNQPQHF. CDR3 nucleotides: TGCAGTGCTCCTACCTCGGGACGGAGATATAGCAATCAGCCCCAGCATTTT.

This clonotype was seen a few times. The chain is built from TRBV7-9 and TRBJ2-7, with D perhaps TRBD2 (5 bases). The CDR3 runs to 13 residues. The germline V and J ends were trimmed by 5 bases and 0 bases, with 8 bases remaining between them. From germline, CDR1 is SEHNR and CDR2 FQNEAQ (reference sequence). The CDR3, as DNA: TGTGCCAGCAGCCCCACTAGCTCCTACGAGCAGTACTTC. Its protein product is CASSPTSSYEQYF.